These 15 T cell receptor beta chains share one sample of origin, sequenced in a study of cytotoxic CD8 clonotypes in ibrutinib-treated CLL (dated by TCRdb to 2020 to 2023). The time point label, read with the paper, signifies: progressive disease on ibrutinib. The library was made by the immunoSEQ multiplex PCR assay. In its TCRdb copy, this immuneACCESS table keeps in-frame sequences only and misses some clones. Where compared with another copy, unresolved V genes explain less than half of these, and the others have no known cause. For this sample the table gives 270,000 or so clones, of which roughly four fifths were detected only once. The ten most abundant clones make up approximately 5.6% of the sample. The sample consisted of PBMCs, taken at disease progression, from a patient treated with ibrutinib. These receptors all stem from a human donor with chronic lymphocytic leukemia.

The chain couples TRBV13 to TRBJ2-1, with 9 bases matching TRBD1. CDR3 length equals 13 residues. Germline values: CDR1 PRHDT, CDR2 FYEKMQ (reference sequence). Trimming removed 5 bases from V and 7 bases from J; junction bases left unmatched: 3. CDR3 nucleotides: TGTGCCAGCAGCCGTGACAGGGGGAATGAGCAGTTCTTC. This gives the protein CASSRDRGNEQFF.

This clone occurred a few times. This rearrangement joins TRBV7-8 to TRBJ1-2, with a possible D match to TRBD1 (5 bases). V was cut by 2 bases and J by 8 bases, with 15 bases left in between. The CDR3 length is 14 residues. Germline lookup yields CDR1 SGHVS and CDR2 FQNEAQ. CDR3 coding DNA: TGTGCCAGCAGCTTACGGGCAGGGTTGGGCGGCTACACCTTC. This encodes CASSLRAGLGGYTF.

V usage is TRBV7-9 and J usage is TRBJ2-1; the match to TRBD2 covers 8 bases. V lost 2 bases and J lost 2; bases outside the gene matches: 2. CDR3 size: 15 residues. Germline lookup yields CDR1 SEHNR and CDR2 FQNEAQ (reference sequence). This CDR3 reads CASSLSGGPYNEQFF. For the CDR3, the DNA is TGTGCCAGCAGCTTAAGCGGGGGCCCCTACAATGAGCAGTTCTTC.

The V call is TRBV5-1, the J call TRBJ2-7, with D possibly TRBD2 on 5 matching bases. The CDR3 has 17 amino acids. Germline assignment: CDR1 SGHRS and CDR2 YFSETQ. V lost 4 bases and J 1 base, leaving 21 bases between the germline ends. CDR3 protein: CASSLGFRGSLSYEQYF. Here the CDR3 DNA reads TGCGCCAGCAGCCTGGGGTTTCGCGGGTCACTATCCTACGAGCAGTACTTC.

The chain employs TRBV2 and TRBJ2-2; TRBD2 matches at 8 bases. V trimming: 7 bases; J trimming: 0 bases; junction bases outside the gene matches: 7. Germline V lookup: CDR1 SNHLY, CDR2 FYNNEI. This CDR3 contains 16 residues. The CDR3 DNA follows: TGTGCCAGCACTACGACTAGCGACTCGAACACCGGGGAGCTGTTTTTT. This codes for CASTTTSDSNTGELFF.

The rearrangement joins TRBV9 to TRBJ2-7, with a tentative D call TRBD1 (7 bases). CDR1 is SGDLS and CDR2 is YYNGEE in the germline V gene. V lost 0 bases to trimming and J lost 3 bases, with 16 bases between them. This CDR3 is 16 amino acids long. CDR3 sequence (DNA): TGTGCCAGCAGCGTAGTCCGGAGGGGGCAGGACTACGAGCAGTACTTC. Translation: CASSVVRRGQDYEQYF.

This chain connects TRBV7-9 to TRBJ2-1; D unclear. The length of the CDR3 is 15 residues. V was cut by 1 base and J by 7 bases, with 14 bases left in between. Germline CDR1 reads SEHNR; CDR2 reads FQNEAQ (reference sequence). The CDR3 region is CASSLVGRGWNEQFF. The CDR3, as DNA: TGTGCCAGCAGCTTAGTAGGACGTGGATGGAATGAGCAGTTCTTC.

The chain combines TRBV27 with TRBJ2-3; maybe TRBD2 (6 bases). Germline CDR1 MNHEY, CDR2 SMNVEV (reference sequence). The CDR3 length is 15 residues. V gave up 5 bases and J gave up 2 bases, with 14 bases separating them. The CDR3, as DNA: TGTGCCAGCAGTCGCAGCGGGCGGCCCACAGATACGCAGTATTTT. The encoded protein is CASSRSGRPTDTQYF.

The chain employs TRBV9 and TRBJ2-1; unclear D gene. V was shortened by 4 bases and J by 6 bases, with 14 bases between the two germline ends. The germline gives CDR1 SGDLS, CDR2 YYNGEE. There are 14 residues in the CDR3. CDR3 amino acids: CASSPSSRFNEQFF. The CDR3 region has the DNA TGTGCCAGCAGCCCATCCAGTAGGTTCAATGAGCAGTTCTTC. The whole variable domain, remainder taken from reference TRBV9 and TRBJ2-1, is DSGVTQTPKHLITATGQRVTLRCSPRSGDLSVYWYQQSLDQGLQFLIQYYNGEERAKGNILERFSAQQFPDLHSELNLSSLELGDSALYFCASSPSSRFNEQFFGPGTRLTVL.

The V call is TRBV11-2, the J call TRBJ1-3; 7 bases align to TRBD1. Trimming at V came to 3 bases and at J to 8 bases, leaving 4 bases not matched to a gene. This CDR3 contains 13 residues. Germline loops: CDR1 SGHAT, CDR2 FQNNGV. CDR3 in amino acids: CASSFGQVDTIYF. The DNA of the CDR3 is TGTGCCAGCAGCTTTGGACAGGTAGACACCATATATTTT.

This sequence joins TRBV9 and TRBJ2-1, with no clear D. This CDR3 has 16 residues. Trimming took off 2 bases at V and 0 bases at J, with 12 bases between the two ends. Germline V gene data show CDR1 as SGDLS and CDR2 as YYNGEE. CDR3 sequence reads: CASSVSLGTSYNEQFF. Here the CDR3 DNA reads TGTGCCAGCAGCGTCTCTCTCGGCACCTCCTACAATGAGCAGTTCTTC.

This sequence joins TRBV27 and TRBJ1-1, with 7 nucleotides matching TRBD1. The CDR3 is 14 amino acids. CDR1 is MNHEY, CDR2 SMNVEV, per germline (reference sequence). V dropped 5 bases and J dropped 4; count of bases not matched to a gene: 7. The CDR3 region has the DNA TGTGCCAGCAGTACGACAGGGTGGAGCACTGAAGCTTTCTTT. It encodes CASSTTGWSTEAFF.

This rearrangement joins TRBV4-1 to TRBJ1-4; D might be TRBD1 (5 bases). Looked up from germline, CDR1 is MGHRA and CDR2 is YSYEKL. The CDR3 loop spans 14 amino acids. Trimming cost V 1 base and J 8 bases, with 11 bases left between them. The CDR3 loop is CASSQGQRGEKLFF. The CDR3 bases are TGCGCCAGCAGCCAAGGACAGCGGGGGGAAAAACTGTTTTTT.

This chain connects TRBV11-3 to TRBJ2-7; 9 bases line up with TRBD1. Trimming cost V 5 bases and J 7 bases; bases outside gene matches: 12. From germline, CDR1 is SGHNT and CDR2 YENEEA. The length of the CDR3 is 15 residues. CDR3 bases: TGTGCCAGCAGCAACCCGGGACAGGGTCCGGGGGAGCAGTACTTC. Translation gives CASSNPGQGPGEQYF.

This rearrangement joins TRBV19 to TRBJ2-7; maybe TRBD1 (5 bases). The V end was cut by 1 base, the J end by 5 bases, with 12 bases between. The germline V gene has CDR1 LNHDA and CDR2 SQIVND (reference sequence). The CDR3 length is 14 residues. CDR3 in amino acids: CASSIVAGLDEQYF. Written as DNA, the CDR3 is TGTGCCAGTAGTATAGTTGCAGGGCTGGACGAGCAGTACTTC.